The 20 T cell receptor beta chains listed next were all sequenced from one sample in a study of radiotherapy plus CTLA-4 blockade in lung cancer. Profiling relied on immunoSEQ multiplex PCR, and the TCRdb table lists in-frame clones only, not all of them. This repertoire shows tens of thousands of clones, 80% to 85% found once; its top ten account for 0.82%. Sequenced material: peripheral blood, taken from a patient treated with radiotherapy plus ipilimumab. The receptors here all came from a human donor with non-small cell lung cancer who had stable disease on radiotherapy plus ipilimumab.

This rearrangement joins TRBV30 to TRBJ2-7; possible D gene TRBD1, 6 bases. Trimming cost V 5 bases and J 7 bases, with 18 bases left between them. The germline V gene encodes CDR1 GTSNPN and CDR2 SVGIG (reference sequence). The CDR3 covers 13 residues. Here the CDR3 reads CAWEALGAGEQYF. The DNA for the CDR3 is TGTGCCTGGGAGGCTTTGGGGGCTGGAGAGCAGTACTTC.

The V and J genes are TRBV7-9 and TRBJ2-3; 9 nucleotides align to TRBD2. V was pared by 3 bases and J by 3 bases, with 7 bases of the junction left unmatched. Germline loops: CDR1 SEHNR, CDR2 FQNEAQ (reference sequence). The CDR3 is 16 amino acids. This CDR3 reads CASSFSSAGGTDTQYF. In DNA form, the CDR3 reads TGTGCCAGCAGCTTCAGTTCAGCGGGAGGAACAGATACGCAGTATTTT.

The CDR3, as DNA: TGTGCCAGCAGTGAAGGGGGGGATACGCAGTATTTT. Amino acid sequence: CASSEGGDTQYF. The chain combines TRBV2 with TRBJ2-3; either TRBD1 or TRBD2 may fit D (5 bases each). From germline, CDR1 is SNHLY and CDR2 FYNNEI. Trimming stripped 1 base from V and 6 bases from J, with 5 bases between. CDR3 length: 12 residues.

The CDR3 reads CASSVRVLLSGNTIYF. The DNA of the CDR3 is TGTGCCAGCAGCGTCCGGGTCCTCCTTTCTGGAAACACCATATATTTT. The J gene is TRBJ1-3, the V gene TRBV5-6; D not certain. This CDR3 spans 16 amino acids. Germline V gives CDR1 SGHDT, CDR2 YYEEEE. Trimming removed 4 bases at V and 1 base at J, with 15 bases between.

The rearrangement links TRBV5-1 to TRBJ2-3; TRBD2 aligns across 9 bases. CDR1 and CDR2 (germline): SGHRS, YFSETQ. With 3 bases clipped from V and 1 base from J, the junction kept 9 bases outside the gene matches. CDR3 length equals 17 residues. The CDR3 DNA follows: TGCGCCAGCAGCTCCTTCACTAGCGGGCCTCGCACAGATACGCAGTATTTT. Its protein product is CASSSFTSGPRTDTQYF.

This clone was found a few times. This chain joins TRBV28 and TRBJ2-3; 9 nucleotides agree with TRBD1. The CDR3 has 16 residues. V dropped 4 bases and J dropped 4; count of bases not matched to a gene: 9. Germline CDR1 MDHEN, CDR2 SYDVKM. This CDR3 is CASSSRDRVFSDTQYF. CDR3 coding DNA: TGTGCCAGCAGTTCCCGGGACAGGGTGTTTTCAGATACGCAGTATTTT.

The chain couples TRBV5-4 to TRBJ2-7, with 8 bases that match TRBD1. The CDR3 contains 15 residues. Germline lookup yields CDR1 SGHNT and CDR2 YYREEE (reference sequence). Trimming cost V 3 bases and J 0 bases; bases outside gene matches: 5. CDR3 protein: CASSWGQASSYEQYF. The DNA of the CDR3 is TGTGCCAGCAGCTGGGGACAGGCGAGCTCCTACGAGCAGTACTTC.

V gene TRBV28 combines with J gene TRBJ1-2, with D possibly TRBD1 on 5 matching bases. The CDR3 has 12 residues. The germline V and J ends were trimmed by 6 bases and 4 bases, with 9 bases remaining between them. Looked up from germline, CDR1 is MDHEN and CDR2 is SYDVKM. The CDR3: CASSHRSYGYTF. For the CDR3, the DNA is TGTGCCAGCAGCCACAGGAGCTATGGCTACACCTTC.

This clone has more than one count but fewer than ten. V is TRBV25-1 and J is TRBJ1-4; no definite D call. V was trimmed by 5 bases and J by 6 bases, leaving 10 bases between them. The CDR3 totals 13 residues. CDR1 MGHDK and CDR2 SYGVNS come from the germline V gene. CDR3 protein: CASSRPGDEKLFF. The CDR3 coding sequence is TGTGCCAGCAGTCGGCCCGGGGATGAAAAACTGTTTTTT.

The CDR3 spells CASSLRGGTGGFTDTQYF. CDR3 bases: TGTGCCAGCAGTTTACGGGGCGGGACAGGGGGATTTACAGATACGCAGTATTTT. J is TRBJ2-3 and V is TRBV27; 11 bases agree with TRBD1. CDR1 is MNHEY and CDR2 is SMNVEV in the germline V gene (reference sequence). There are 18 residues in the CDR3. The V segment lost 2 bases and the J segment 3 bases; nucleotides outside the gene matches: 10.

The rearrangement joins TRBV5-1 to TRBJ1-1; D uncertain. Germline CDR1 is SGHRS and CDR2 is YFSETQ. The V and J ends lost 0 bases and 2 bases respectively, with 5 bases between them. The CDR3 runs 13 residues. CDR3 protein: CASSLVSNTEAFF. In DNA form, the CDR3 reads TGCGCCAGCAGCTTGGTTTCTAACACTGAAGCTTTCTTT.

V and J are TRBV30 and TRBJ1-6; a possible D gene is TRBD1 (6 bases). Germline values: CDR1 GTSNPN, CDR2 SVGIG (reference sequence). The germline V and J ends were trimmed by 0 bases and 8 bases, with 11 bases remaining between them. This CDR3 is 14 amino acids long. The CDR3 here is CAWSVGQGYSPLHF. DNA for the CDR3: TGTGCCTGGAGTGTTGGGCAGGGGTATTCACCCCTCCACTTT.

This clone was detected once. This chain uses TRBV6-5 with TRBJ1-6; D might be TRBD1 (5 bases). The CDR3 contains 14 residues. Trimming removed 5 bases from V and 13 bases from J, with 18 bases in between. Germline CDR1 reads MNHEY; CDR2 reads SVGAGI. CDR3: CASSVEKGKGPLHF. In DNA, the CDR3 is TGTGCCAGCAGTGTTGAGAAAGGGAAGGGGCCCCTCCACTTT.

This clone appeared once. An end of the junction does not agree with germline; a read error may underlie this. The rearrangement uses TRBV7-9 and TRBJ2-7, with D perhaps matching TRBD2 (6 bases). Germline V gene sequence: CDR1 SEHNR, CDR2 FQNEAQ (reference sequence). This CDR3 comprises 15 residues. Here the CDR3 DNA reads TGTGCCGGCAGCTTAGAGGGCGGGAATCTAGGCGAGCAGTACTTC. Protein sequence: CAGSLEGGNLGEQYF.

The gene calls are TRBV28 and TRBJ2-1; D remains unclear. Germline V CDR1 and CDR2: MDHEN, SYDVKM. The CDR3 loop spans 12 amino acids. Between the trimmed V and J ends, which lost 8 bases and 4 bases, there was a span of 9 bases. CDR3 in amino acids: CASRAGYNEQFF. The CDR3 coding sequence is TGTGCCAGCCGAGCAGGTTACAATGAGCAGTTCTTC.

The CDR3 protein is CASGASTYEQYF. The CDR3 DNA reads TGTGCCAGCGGAGCGAGTACCTACGAGCAGTACTTC. The J gene is TRBJ2-7, the V gene TRBV2; D gene uncertain. The CDR3 length is 12 residues. CDR1 and CDR2 from the germline V gene are SNHLY and FYNNEI. V was shortened by 8 bases and J by 2 bases, with 10 bases between the two germline ends.

This CDR3 reads CASSPQQGTYGYTF. CDR3 coding DNA: TGTGCCAGCAGTCCACAACAGGGGACCTATGGCTACACCTTC. The rearrangement links TRBV28 to TRBJ1-2, with 7 bases fitting TRBD1. With 5 bases clipped from V and 4 bases from J, the junction kept 7 bases outside the gene matches. There are 14 residues in the CDR3. The germline V gene has CDR1 MDHEN and CDR2 SYDVKM.

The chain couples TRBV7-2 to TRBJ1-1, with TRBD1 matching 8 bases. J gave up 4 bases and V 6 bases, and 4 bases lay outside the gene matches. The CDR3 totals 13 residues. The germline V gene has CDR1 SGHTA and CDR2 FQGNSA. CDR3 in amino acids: CASRSDRGTEAFF. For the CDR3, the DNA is TGTGCCAGCAGAAGTGACAGGGGCACTGAAGCTTTCTTT.

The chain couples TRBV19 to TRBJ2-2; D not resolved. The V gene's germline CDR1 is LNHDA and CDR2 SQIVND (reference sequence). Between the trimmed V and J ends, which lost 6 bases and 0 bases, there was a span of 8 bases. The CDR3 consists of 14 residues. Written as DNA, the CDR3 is TGTGCCAGTAGAGCGACGACGAACACCGGGGAGCTGTTTTTT. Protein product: CASRATTNTGELFF.

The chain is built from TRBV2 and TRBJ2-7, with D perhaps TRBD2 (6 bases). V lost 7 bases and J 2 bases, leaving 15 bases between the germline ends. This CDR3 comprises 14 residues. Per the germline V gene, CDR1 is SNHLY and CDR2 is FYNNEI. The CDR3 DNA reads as TGTGCCAGCAAGTTCCGGGGAGGCGCCTACGAGCAGTACTTC. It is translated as CASKFRGGAYEQYF.